The following is a TCR beta chain sequence with its context. The data were taken from a study of blood T cell repertoires in COVID-19. On the study more broadly: Sites across the United States, Italy and Spain contributed samples from acute and convalescent COVID-19. The cDNA or gDNA used as material had been derived from T cells, B-cell-depleted T cells, or PBMCs.

As originally analysed: Amplifying reference gene primers gave estimates of nucleated cell counts. Only in-frame clones appear in the TCRdb table, and some are missing; sequencing was by immunoSEQ multiplex PCR. The V and J calls and the clone size are those of that table, but D and trimming were determined from the DNA. The table has about 110,000 clones, about 88% seen once; the top ten hold less than 8.5%. Source material: peripheral blood. The clonotype originates from a woman between 65 and 79 years old who had recovered from COVID-19.

As DNA, the CDR3 is TGCGCCAGCAGTCAAGGGGGACAGGGGTATCAGCCCCAGCATTTT. Protein product: CASSQGGQGYQPQHF. The chain recombines TRBV10-2 with TRBJ1-5; 10 bases match TRBD1. Germline-derived CDR1 and CDR2 are WSHSY and SAAADI. CDR3 size: 15 residues. The J segment lost 5 bases and the V segment lost 5 bases, leaving 6 bases of the junction unmatched.